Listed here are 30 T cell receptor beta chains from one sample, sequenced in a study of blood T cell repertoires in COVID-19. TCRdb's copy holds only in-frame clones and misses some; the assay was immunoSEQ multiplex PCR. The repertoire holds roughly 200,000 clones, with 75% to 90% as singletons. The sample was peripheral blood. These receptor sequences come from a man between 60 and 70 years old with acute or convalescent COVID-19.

In DNA, the CDR3 is TGTGCCAGCACCCCGACAGGGTGGGCTGAAAAACTGTTTTTT. Translation gives CASTPTGWAEKLFF. The V and J genes are TRBV14 and TRBJ1-4, with 7 bases fitting TRBD1. V lost 7 bases and J lost 7; bases outside the gene matches: 9. Germline V gene lookup returns CDR1 SGHDN and CDR2 FVKESK. This CDR3 has 14 residues.

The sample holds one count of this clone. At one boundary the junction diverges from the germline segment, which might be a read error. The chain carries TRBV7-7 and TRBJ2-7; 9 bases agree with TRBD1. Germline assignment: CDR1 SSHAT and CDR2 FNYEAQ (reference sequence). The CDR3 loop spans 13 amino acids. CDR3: CASSRDREGEQYF. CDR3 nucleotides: TGTGCTAGCAGCAGGGACAGGGAAGGCGAGCAGTACTTC.

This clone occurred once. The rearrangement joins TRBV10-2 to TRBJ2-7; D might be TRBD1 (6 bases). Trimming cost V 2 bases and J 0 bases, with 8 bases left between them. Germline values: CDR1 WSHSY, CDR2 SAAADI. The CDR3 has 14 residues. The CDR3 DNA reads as TGCGCCAGCAGTGAGGGACAGAACTCCTACGAGCAGTACTTC. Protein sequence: CASSEGQNSYEQYF.

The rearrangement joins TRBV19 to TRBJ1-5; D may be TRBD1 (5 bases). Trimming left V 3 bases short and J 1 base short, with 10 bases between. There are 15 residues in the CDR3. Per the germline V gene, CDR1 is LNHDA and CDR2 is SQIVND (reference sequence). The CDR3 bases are TGTGCCAGTAGTATGTTAGGGGTGAGCAATCAGCCCCAGCATTTT. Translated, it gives CASSMLGVSNQPQHF.

The DNA for the CDR3 is TGCGCCAGCAGCCTTCGGCGGGACAGTTCCTACGAGCAGTACTTC. Translated, it gives CASSLRRDSSYEQYF. The chain uses TRBV4-3 and TRBJ2-7; maybe TRBD1 (7 bases). This CDR3 has 15 residues. Germline V gene data show CDR1 as LGHNA and CDR2 as YSLEER. Trimming took off 4 bases at V and 1 base at J, with 14 bases between the two ends.

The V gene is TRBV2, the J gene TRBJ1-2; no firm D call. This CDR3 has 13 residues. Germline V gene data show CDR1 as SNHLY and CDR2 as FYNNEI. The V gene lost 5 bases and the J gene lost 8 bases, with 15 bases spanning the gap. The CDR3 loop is CASSFDEGRGYTF. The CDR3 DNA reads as TGTGCCAGCAGTTTTGACGAAGGGAGGGGCTACACCTTC.

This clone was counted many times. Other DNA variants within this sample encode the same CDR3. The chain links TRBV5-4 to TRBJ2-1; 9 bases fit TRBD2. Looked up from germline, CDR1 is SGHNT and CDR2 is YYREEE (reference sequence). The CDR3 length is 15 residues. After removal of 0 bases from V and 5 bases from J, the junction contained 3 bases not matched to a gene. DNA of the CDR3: TGTGCCAGCAGCTTGGGGGGACTAGCTGACAATGAGCAGTTCTTC. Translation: CASSLGGLADNEQFF.

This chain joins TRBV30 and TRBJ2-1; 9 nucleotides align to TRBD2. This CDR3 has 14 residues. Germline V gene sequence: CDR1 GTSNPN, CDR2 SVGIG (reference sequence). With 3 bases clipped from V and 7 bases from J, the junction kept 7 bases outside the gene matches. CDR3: CAWSGASGTNEQFF. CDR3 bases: TGTGCCTGGAGCGGGGCTAGCGGGACTAATGAGCAGTTCTTC.

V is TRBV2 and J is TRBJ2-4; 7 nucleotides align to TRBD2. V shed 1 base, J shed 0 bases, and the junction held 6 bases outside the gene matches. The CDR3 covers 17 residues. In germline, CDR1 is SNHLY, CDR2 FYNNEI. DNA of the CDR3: TGTGCCAGCAGTGAAGTTTCGGGGGGACTAGCCAAAAACATTCAGTACTTC. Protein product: CASSEVSGGLAKNIQYF.

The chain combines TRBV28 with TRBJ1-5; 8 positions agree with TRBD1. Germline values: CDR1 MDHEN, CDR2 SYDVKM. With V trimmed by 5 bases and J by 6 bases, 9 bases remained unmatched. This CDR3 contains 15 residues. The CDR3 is CASSTGQGAPQPQHF. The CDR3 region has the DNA TGTGCCAGCAGTACGGGGCAGGGGGCGCCTCAGCCCCAGCATTTT. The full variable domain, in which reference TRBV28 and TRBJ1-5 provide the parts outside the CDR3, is DVKVTQSSRYLVKRTGEKVFLECVQDMDHENMFWYRQDPGLGLRLIYFSYDVKMKEKGDIPEGYSVSREKKERFSLILESASTNQTSMYLCASSTGQGAPQPQHFGDGTRLSIL.

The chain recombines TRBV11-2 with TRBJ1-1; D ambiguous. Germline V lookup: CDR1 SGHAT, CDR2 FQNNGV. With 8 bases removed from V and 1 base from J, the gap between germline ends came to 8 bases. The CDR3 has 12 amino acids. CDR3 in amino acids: CASEGPNTEAFF. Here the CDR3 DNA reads TGTGCCAGCGAGGGCCCGAACACTGAAGCTTTCTTT.

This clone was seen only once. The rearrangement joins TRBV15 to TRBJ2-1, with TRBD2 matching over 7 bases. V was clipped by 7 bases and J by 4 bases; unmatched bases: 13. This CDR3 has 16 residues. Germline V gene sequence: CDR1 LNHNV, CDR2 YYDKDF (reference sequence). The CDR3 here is CATIPSGTPQYNEQFF. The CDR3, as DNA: TGTGCCACCATTCCGAGCGGGACCCCCCAATACAATGAGCAGTTCTTC.

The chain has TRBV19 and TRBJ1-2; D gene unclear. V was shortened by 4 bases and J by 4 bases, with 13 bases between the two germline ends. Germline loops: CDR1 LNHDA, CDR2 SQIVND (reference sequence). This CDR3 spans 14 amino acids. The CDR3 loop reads CASSSGLLLYGYTF. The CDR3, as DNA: TGTGCCAGTAGTAGCGGCCTCCTGCTCTATGGCTACACCTTC.

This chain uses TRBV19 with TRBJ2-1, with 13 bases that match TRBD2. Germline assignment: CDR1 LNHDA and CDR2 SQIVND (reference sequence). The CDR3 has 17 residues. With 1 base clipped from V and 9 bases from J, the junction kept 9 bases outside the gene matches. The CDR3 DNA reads TGTGCCAGTAGTATAGGTCCGGGACTAGCGGGGCTGGGTGAGCAGTTCTTC. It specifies CASSIGPGLAGLGEQFF.

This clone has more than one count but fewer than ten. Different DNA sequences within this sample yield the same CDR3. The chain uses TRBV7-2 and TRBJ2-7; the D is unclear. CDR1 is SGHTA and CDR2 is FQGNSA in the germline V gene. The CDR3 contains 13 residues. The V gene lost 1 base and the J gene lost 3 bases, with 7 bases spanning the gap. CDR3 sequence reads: CASSLGQVYEQYF. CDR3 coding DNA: TGTGCCAGCAGCTTAGGGCAGGTCTACGAGCAGTACTTC.

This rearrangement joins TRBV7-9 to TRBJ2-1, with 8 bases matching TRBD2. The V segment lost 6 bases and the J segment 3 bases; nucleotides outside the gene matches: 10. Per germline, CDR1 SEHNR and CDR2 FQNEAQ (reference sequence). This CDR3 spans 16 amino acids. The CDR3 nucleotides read TGTGCCAGCAGGGGAGGTAGCGGGGCTGACTACAATGAGCAGTTCTTC. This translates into CASRGGSGADYNEQFF.

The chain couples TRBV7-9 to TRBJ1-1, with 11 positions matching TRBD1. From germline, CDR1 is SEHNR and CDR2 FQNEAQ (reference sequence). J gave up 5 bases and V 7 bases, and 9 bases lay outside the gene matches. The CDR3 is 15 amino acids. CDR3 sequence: CASTPGQGVWTEAFF. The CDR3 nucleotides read TGTGCCAGCACCCCGGGACAGGGGGTATGGACTGAAGCTTTCTTT.

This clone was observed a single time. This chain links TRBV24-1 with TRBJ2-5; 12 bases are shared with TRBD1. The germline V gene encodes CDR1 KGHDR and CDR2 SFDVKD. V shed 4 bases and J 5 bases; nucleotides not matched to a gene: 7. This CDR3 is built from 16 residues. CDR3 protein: CATSETGQGARETQYF. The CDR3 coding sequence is TGTGCCACCAGTGAGACGGGACAGGGGGCACGGGAGACCCAGTACTTC.

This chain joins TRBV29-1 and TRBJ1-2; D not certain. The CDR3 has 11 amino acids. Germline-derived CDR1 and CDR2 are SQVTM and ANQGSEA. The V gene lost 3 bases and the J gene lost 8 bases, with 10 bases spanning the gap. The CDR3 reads CSVDASRGYTF. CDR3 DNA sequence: TGCAGCGTTGATGCCTCGCGGGGCTACACCTTC.

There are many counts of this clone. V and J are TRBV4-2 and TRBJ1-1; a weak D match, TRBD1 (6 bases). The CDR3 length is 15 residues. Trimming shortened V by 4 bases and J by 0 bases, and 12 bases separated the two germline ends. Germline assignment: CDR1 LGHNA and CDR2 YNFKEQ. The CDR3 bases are TGTGCCAGCAGCCCGAGGACAGATATGAACACTGAAGCTTTCTTT. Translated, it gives CASSPRTDMNTEAFF.

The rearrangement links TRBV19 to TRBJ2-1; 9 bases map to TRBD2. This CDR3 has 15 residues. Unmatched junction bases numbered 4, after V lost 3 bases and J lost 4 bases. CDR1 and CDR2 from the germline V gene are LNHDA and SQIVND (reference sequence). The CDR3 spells CASSMASGNYNEQFF. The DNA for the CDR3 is TGTGCCAGTAGTATGGCTAGCGGGAATTACAATGAGCAGTTCTTC.

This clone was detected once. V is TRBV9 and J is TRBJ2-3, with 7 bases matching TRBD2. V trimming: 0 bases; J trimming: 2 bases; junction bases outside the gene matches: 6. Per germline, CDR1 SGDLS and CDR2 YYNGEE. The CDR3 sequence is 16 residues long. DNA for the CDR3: TGTGCCAGCAGCGTAGGGTCTAGCGGTTACACAGATACGCAGTATTTT. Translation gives CASSVGSSGYTDTQYF.

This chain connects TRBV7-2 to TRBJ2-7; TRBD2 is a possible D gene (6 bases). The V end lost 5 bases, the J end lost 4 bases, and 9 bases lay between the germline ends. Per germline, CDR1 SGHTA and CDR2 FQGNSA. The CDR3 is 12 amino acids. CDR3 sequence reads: CASSLRGYEQYF. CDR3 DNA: TGTGCCAGCAGCCTCCGGGGGTACGAGCAGTACTTC.

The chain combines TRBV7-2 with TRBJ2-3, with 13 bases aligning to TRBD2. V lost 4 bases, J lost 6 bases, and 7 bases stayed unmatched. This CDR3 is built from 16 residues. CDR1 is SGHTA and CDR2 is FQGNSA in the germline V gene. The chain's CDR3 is CASSSTGTSGVDTQYF. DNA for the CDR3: TGTGCCAGCAGCTCTACCGGGACTAGCGGGGTTGATACGCAGTATTTT.

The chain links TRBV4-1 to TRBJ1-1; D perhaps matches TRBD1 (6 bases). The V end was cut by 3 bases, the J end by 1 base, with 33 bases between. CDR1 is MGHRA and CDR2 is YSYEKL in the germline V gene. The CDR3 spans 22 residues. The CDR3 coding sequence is TGCGCCAGCAGCCAGATCGGCCGCGGGGAGAAGGGGGGGATGATCTCGAACACTGAAGCTTTCTTT. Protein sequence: CASSQIGRGEKGGMISNTEAFF.

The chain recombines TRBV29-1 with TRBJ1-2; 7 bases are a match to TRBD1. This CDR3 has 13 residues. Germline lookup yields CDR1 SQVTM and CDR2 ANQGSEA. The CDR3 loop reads CSATQGVNYGYTF. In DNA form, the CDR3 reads TGCAGTGCGACCCAGGGGGTTAACTATGGCTACACCTTC.

The CDR3: CASTPTGGASYEQYF. CDR3 in DNA: TGTGCCAGCACCCCTACAGGGGGTGCCTCCTACGAGCAGTACTTC. V and J are TRBV7-9 and TRBJ2-7; TRBD1 matches 8 bases. This CDR3 is 15 amino acids long. Trimming cost V 7 bases and J 0 bases; bases outside gene matches: 8. CDR1 and CDR2 (germline): SEHNR, FQNEAQ (reference sequence). Full variable domain (missing parts from reference TRBV7-9 and TRBJ2-7): DTGVSQNPRHKITKRGQNVTFRCDPISEHNRLYWYRQTLGQGPEFLTYFQNEAQLEKSRLLSDRFSAERPKGSFSTLEIQRTEQGDSAMYLCASTPTGGASYEQYFGPGTRLTVT.

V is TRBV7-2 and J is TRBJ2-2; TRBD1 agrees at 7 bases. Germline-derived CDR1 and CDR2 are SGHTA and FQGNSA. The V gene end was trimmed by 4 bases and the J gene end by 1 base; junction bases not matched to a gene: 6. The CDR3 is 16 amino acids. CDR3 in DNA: TGTGCCAGCAGCTCGCAGGGGGTTCAGAACACCGGGGAGCTGTTTTTT. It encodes CASSSQGVQNTGELFF.

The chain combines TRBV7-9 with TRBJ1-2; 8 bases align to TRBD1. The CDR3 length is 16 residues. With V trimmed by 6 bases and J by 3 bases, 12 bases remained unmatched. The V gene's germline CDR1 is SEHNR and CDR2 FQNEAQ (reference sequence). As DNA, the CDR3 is TGTGCCAGCAGTTCCCCAGGGGGCGCGAGCCACTATGGCTACACCTTC. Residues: CASSSPGGASHYGYTF.

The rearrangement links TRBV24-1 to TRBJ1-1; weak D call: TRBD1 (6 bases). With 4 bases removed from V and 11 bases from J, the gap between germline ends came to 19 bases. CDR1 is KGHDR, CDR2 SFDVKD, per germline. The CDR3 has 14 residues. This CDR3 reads CATSDPMTGPGAFF. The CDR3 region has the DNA TGTGCCACCAGTGACCCTATGACAGGCCCGGGGGCTTTCTTT.